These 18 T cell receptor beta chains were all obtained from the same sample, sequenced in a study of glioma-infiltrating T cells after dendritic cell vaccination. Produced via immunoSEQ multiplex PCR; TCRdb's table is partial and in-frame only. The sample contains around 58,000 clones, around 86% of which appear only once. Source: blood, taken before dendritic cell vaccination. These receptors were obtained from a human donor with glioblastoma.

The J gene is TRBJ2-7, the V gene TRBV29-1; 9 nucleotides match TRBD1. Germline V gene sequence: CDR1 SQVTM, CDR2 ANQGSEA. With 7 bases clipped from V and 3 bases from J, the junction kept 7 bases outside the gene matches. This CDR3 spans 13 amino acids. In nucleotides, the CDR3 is TGCAGCGCTACCGGGACAGGGAGCTACGAGCAGTACTTC. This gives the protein CSATGTGSYEQYF.

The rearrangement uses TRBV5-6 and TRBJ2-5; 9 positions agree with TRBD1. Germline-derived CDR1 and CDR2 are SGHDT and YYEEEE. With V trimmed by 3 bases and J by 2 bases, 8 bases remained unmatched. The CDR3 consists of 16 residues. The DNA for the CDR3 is TGTGCCAGCAGCTCGATTAGGGACAGGGAGCAAGAGACCCAGTACTTC. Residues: CASSSIRDREQETQYF.

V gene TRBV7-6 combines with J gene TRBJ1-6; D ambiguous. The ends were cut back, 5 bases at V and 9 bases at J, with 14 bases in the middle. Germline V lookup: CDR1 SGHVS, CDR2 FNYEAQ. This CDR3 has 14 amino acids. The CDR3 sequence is CASSVDPGGSPLHF. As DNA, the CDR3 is TGTGCCAGCAGCGTAGATCCGGGAGGTTCACCCCTCCACTTT.

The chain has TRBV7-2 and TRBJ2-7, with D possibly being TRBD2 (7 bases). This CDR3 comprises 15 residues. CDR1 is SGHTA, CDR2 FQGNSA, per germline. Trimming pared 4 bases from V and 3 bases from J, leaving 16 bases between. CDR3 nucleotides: TGTGCCAGCAGCTCGAGGGGGGGCAGATACTACGAGCAGTACTTC. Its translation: CASSSRGGRYYEQYF.

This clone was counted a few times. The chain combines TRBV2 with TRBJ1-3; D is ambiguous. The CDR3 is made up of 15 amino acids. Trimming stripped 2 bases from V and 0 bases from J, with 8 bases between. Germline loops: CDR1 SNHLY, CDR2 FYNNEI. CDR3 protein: CASSETETSGNTIYF. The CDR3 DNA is TGTGCCAGCAGTGAAACAGAGACCTCTGGAAACACCATATATTTT. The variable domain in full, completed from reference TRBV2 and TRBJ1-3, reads EPEVTQTPSHQVTQMGQEVILRCVPISNHLYFYWYRQILGQKVEFLVSFYNNEISEKSEIFDDQFSVERPDGSNFTLKIRSTKLEDSAMYFCASSETETSGNTIYFGEGSWLTVV.

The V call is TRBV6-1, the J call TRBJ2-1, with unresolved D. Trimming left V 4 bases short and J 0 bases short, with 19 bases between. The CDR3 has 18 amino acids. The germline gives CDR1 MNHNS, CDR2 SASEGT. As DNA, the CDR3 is TGTGCCAGCAGTGCCTTTTTTCCGAGTAGGAGCTCCTACAATGAGCAGTTCTTC. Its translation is CASSAFFPSRSSYNEQFF.

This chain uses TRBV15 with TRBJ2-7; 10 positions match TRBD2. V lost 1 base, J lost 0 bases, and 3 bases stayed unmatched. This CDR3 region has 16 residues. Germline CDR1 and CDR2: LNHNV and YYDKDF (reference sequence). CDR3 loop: CATSRVPSGSSYEQYF. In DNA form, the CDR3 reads TGTGCCACCAGCAGAGTACCTAGCGGGAGCTCCTACGAGCAGTACTTC.

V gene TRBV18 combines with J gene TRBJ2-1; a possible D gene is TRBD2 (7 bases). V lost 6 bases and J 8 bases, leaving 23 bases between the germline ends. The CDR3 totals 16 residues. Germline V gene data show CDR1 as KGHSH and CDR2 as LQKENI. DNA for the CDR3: TGTGCCAGCTCCCGCCAAGGGGGGGGGACGGGCCATGAGCAGTTCTTC. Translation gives CASSRQGGGTGHEQFF.

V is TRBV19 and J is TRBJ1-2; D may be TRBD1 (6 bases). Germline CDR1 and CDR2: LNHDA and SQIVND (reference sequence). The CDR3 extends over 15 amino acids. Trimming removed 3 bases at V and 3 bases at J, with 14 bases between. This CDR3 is CASSIQDRNYYGYTF. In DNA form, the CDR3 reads TGTGCCAGTAGTATTCAAGACAGGAACTACTATGGCTACACCTTC.

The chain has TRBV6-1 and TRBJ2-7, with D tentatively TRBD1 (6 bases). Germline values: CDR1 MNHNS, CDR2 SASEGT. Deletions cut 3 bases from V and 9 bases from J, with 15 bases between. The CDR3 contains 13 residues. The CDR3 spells CASSEQAGAGQYF. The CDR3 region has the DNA TGTGCCAGCAGTGAGCAAGCAGGGGCCGGGCAGTACTTC.

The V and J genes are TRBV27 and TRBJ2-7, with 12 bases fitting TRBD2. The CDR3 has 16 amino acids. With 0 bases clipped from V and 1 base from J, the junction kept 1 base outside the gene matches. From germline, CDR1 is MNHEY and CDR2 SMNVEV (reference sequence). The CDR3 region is CASSLSGLAGSYEQYF. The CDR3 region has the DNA TGTGCCAGCAGTTTATCCGGACTAGCGGGGTCCTACGAGCAGTACTTC.

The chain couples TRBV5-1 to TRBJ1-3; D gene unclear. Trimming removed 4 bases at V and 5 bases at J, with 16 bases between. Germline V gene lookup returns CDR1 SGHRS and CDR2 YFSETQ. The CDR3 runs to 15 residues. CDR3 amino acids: CASSLVEAGRNTIYF. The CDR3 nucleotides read TGCGCCAGCAGCCTTGTGGAGGCAGGAAGAAACACCATATATTTT.

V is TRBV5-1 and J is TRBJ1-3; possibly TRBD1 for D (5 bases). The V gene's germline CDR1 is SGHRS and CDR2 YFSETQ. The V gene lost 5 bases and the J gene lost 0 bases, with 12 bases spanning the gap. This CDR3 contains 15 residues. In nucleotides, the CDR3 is TGCGCCAGCAGTCAGAATACAGGCTCTGGAAACACCATATATTTT. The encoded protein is CASSQNTGSGNTIYF.

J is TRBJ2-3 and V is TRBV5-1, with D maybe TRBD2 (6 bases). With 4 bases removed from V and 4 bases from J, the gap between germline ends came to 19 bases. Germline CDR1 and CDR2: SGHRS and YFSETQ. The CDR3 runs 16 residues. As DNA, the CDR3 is TGCGCCAGCAGCGTGCAAAGGGCGGGGTCTGCAGATACGCAGTATTTT. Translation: CASSVQRAGSADTQYF.

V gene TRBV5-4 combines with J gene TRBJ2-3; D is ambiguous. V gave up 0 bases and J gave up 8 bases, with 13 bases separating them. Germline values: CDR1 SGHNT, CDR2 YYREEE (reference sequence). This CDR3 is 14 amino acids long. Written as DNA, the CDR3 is TGTGCCAGCAGCTTGGTCCAGGCGCAAGGTACGCAGTATTTT. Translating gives CASSLVQAQGTQYF. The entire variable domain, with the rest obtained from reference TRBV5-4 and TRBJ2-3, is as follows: ETGVTQSPTHLIKTRGQQVTLRCSSQSGHNTVSWYQQALGQGPQFIFQYYREEENGRGNFPPRFSGLQFPNYSSELNVNALELDDSALYLCASSLVQAQGTQYFGPGTRLTVL.

The CDR3 DNA reads TGTGCCAGCAGCTCCGCGGATCAGCCCCAGCATTTT. Protein sequence: CASSSADQPQHF. J is TRBJ1-5 and V is TRBV7-9, with unresolved D. V shed 4 bases and J shed 5 bases, with 6 bases lying between them. This CDR3 is built from 12 residues. Germline V gene data show CDR1 as SEHNR and CDR2 as FQNEAQ (reference sequence).

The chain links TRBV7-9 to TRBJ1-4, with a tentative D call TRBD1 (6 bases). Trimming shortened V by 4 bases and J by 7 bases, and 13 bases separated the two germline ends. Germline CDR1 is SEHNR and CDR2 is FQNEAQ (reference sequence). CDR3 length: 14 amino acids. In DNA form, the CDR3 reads TGTGCCAGCAGCTCCCGGGACAATAGTGAAAAACTGTTTTTT. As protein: CASSSRDNSEKLFF.

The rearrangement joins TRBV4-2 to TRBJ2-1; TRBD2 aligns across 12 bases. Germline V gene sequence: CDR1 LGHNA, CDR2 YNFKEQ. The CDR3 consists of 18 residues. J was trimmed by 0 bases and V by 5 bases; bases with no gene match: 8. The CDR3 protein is CASSAITSGGISYNEQFF. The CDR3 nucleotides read TGTGCCAGCAGCGCAATAACTAGCGGGGGGATCTCCTACAATGAGCAGTTCTTC.